Below are 8 T cell receptor beta chains sequenced from a single sample in a study of cytomegalovirus exposure and HLA in healthy donors. The study ran its PCR with 60 Vbeta and 13 Jbeta primers. Method: immunoSEQ multiplex PCR; TCRdb's copy keeps in-frame clones and lacks some. Counted here are some 130,000 clones, roughly two thirds occurring once; the ten biggest clones make up 1.5% to 2%. The material sequenced was PBMCs. These receptors were obtained from a man aged 25-40 years in good health and CMV-seropositive.

This clone was seen once. The rearrangement uses TRBV5-1 and TRBJ2-5; 8 bases agree with TRBD1. Germline V gene sequence: CDR1 SGHRS, CDR2 YFSETQ. The trim removed 0 bases at V and 7 bases at J, leaving 5 bases unmatched. The CDR3 runs 14 residues. CDR3 residues: CASSLGGQDGTQYF. CDR3 bases: TGCGCCAGCAGCTTGGGGGGACAGGATGGGACCCAGTACTTC. The variable domain in full, completed from reference TRBV5-1 and TRBJ2-5, reads KAGVTQTPRYLIKTRGQQVTLSCSPISGHRSVSWYQQTPGQGLQFLFEYFSETQRNKGNFPGRFSGRQFSNSRSEMNVSTLELGDSALYLCASSLGGQDGTQYFGPGTRLLVL.

This clone was observed a few times. The chain combines TRBV19 with TRBJ2-6, with 7 nucleotides matching TRBD1. From germline, CDR1 is LNHDA and CDR2 SQIVND (reference sequence). CDR3 length equals 14 residues. V lost 6 bases, J lost 2 bases, and 1 base stayed unmatched. This CDR3 reads CASSQGAGANVLTF. The CDR3 bases are TGTGCCAGTAGCCAGGGGGCTGGGGCCAACGTCCTGACTTTC.

The rearrangement links TRBV5-5 to TRBJ2-3, with D possibly matching TRBD1 (5 bases). V was shortened by 4 bases and J by 2 bases, with 11 bases between the two germline ends. Germline CDR1 and CDR2: SGHKS and YYEKEE (reference sequence). This CDR3 is 14 amino acids long. The CDR3 loop is CASSPSRDTDTQYF. The CDR3, as DNA: TGTGCCAGCAGCCCCTCCAGGGACACAGATACGCAGTATTTT.

The chain links TRBV5-1 to TRBJ2-3, with a possible D match to TRBD1 (6 bases). The CDR3 spans 19 residues. V shed 5 bases and J shed 2 bases, with 27 bases lying between them. Germline V gives CDR1 SGHRS, CDR2 YFSETQ. DNA for the CDR3: TGCGCCAGCAGTCGACACCTTGACGCGTTGGACAGTTACACAGATACGCAGTATTTT. Translation gives CASSRHLDALDSYTDTQYF.

The rearrangement joins TRBV28 to TRBJ1-4; weak D call: TRBD1 (5 bases). V was cut by 3 bases and J by 7 bases, with 9 bases left in between. The CDR3 is 13 residues long. Germline V gene data show CDR1 as MDHEN and CDR2 as SYDVKM. The CDR3 nucleotides read TGTGCCAGCAGTTTGACAGTTCTTGAAAAACTGTTTTTT. Translation: CASSLTVLEKLFF.

Here the CDR3 DNA reads TGTGCCAGCAGCCCGACCACAAAGGGGTGGGGAAACACCATATATTTT. This sequence encodes CASSPTTKGWGNTIYF. V and J are TRBV27 and TRBJ1-3, with D maybe TRBD1 (5 bases). This CDR3 is 16 amino acids long. Germline values: CDR1 MNHEY, CDR2 SMNVEV (reference sequence). V dropped 6 bases and J dropped 4 bases, with 19 bases sitting between them.

This clone was found once. This chain uses TRBV28 with TRBJ1-2; D is undetermined. Germline V gives CDR1 MDHEN, CDR2 SYDVKM. Trimming took off 5 bases at V and 8 bases at J, with 9 bases between the two ends. The CDR3 has 11 residues. The CDR3 region is CASSLTRGYTF. The CDR3 DNA is TGTGCCAGCAGTCTCACGCGGGGCTACACCTTC.

This clone was found once. The chain employs TRBV21-1 and TRBJ2-3; the listed D gene, TRBD2, was not tested against the DNA. TRBV21-1 is a documented pseudogene. The CDR3 sequence is 15 residues long. The CDR3 coding sequence is TGTGCCAGTCTATTCCCCGGGAGGGGAACAGATACGCAGTATTTT. Amino acids: CASLFPGRGTDTQYF.